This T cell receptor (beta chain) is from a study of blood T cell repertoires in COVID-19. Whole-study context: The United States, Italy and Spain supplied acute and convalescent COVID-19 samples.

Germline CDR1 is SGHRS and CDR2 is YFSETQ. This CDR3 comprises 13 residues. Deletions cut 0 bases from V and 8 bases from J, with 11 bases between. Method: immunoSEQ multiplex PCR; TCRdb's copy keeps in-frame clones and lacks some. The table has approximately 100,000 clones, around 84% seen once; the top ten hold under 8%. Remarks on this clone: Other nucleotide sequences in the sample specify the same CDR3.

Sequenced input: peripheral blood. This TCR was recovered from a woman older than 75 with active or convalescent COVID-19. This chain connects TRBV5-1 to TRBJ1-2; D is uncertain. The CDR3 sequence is CASSLAGSGGYTF. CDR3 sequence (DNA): TGCGCCAGCAGCTTGGCGGGTTCTGGGGGCTACACCTTC.